These T cell receptor beta chains were read from a single sample in a study of glioma-infiltrating T cells. TCRdb fed the multiplex PCR reads into MiXCR, producing one record per CDR3 protein. The sample lists approximately 130,000 distinct CDR3 sequences; under 25% were seen once. Sequences were obtained from glioma tissue, nonneoplastic brain tissue, or PBMCs (not recorded which). Every receptor here comes from a human donor with low-grade glioma or glioblastoma, undergoing nonglioma brain surgery, or in good health (not recorded which). The conserved cysteine and the conserved F or W are not part of the CDR3 here.

TRBJ1-1 | 13 | TRBV5-1 | ASSRRTEMNTEAF
TRBJ2-5 | 14 | TRBV27 | ASSSGLAGVQETQY
TRBJ1-1 | 9 | TRBV2 | ASSVNLPAF
TRBJ2-1 | 14 | TRBV4-1 | ASSQVRGTAYNEQF
TRBJ2-5 | 11 | TRBV6-6 | ASSYGRQETQY
TRBJ2-2 | 12 | TRBV6-1 | ASRLAVNTGELF
TRBJ2-5 | 10 | TRBV28 | ASTFGRETQY
TRBJ1-1 | 13 | TRBV7-9 | ASSSPGVWDTEAF
TRBJ1-2 | 11 | TRBV7-2 | ASSLNSRYGYT
TRBJ2-5 | 12 | TRBV29-1 | SWGAGKYQETQY
TRBJ2-2 | 14 | TRBV6-1 | ASTLMRGADTGELF